The TCR beta chain described here comes from a study of blood T cell repertoires in COVID-19. Trimming left V 3 bases short and J 3 bases short, with 9 bases between. Per the germline V gene, CDR1 is MNHNS and CDR2 is SASEGT. There are 13 residues in the CDR3. Data came from immunoSEQ multiplex PCR; TCRdb stores just in-frame clones and leaves some out. The sample holds about 70,000 clones, approximately 80% seen once. Sample: peripheral blood. This chain links TRBV6-1 with TRBJ2-7; D perhaps matches TRBD1 (6 bases). The source is a man in his thirties or forties with COVID-19, enrolled during active disease. The CDR3 DNA follows: TGTGCCAGCAGTGAGCAACAGGGCTACGAGCAGTACTTC. This encodes CASSEQQGYEQYF.